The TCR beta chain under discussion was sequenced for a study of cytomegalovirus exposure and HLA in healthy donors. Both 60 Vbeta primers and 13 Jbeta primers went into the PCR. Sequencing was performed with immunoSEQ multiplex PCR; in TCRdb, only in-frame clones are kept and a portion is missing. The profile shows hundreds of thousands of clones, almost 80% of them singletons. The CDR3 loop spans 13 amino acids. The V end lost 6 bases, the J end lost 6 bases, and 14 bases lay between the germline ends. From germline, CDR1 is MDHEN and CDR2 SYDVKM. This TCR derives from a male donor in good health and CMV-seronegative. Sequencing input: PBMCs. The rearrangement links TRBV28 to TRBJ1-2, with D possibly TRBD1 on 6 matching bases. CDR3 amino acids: CASSAGDTHGYTF. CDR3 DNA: TGTGCCAGCAGCGCCGGGGACACACATGGCTACACCTTC.